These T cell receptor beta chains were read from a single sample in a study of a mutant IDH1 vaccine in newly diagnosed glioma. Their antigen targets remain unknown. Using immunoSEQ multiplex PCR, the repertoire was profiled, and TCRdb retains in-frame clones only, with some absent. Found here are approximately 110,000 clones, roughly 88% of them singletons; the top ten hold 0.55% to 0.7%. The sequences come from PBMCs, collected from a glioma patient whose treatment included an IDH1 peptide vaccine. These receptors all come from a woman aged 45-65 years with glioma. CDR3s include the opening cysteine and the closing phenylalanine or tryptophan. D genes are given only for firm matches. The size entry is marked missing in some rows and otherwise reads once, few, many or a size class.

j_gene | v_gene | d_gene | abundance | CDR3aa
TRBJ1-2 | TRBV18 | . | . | CASSRREDGYTF
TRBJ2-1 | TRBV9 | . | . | CASSVGGTYSYNEQFF
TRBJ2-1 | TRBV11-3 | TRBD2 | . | CASSSGLAGVEQFF
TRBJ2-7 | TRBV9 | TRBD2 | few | CASSVGGRNSYEQYF
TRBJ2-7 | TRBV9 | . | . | CASSVDGGTHTYEQYF
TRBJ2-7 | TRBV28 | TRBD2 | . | CASRAGRYEQYF
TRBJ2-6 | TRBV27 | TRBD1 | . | CASSLYGQGSGANVLTF
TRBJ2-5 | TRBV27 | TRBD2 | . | CASSLWSASGRQTQYF
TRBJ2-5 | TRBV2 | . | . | CASSERMVAWETQYF
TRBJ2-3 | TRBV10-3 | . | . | CAISEDPEYADTQYF
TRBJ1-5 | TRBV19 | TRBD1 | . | CASSIGTGSYQPQHF
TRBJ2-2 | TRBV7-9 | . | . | CASSLGATYTGELFF
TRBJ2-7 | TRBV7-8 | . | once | CASSSLNYEQYF
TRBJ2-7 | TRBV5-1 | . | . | CASSPAGDEQYF
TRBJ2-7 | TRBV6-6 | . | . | CASSYSGLSYEQYF
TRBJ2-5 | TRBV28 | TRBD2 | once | CASSPQREGKTQYF
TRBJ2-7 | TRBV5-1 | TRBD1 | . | CASSPSGQTYEQYF
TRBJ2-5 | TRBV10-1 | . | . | CASSEATGGVETQYF
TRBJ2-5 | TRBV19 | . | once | CASSIRYFRLETQYF
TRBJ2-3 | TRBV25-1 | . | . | CASRDYTDTQYF
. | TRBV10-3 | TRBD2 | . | CAIGGLAGSQSSYEQYF
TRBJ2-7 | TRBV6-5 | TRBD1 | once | CASSWSGQGVYEQYF
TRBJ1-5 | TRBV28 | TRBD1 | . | CASSLYTTGVVQPQHF
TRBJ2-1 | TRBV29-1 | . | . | CSVGPLVNEQFF
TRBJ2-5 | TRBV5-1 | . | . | CASSPRQQQETQYF
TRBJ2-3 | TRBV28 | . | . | CASSPDRRTDTQYF
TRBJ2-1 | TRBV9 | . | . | CASSVGQGSYNEQFF
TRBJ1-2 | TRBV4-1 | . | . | CASSSGSVGNYGYTF
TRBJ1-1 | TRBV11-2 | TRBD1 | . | CASSTHRDRVGAFF
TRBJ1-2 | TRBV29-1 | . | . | CSAVSRDYGYTF
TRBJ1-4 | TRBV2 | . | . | CASKGGSAGGEKLFF
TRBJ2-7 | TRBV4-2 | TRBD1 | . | CASSPGQGVYEQYF
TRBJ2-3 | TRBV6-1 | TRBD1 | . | CASLSGTGRPAQYF
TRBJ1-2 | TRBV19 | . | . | CASSIGGHALYGYTF
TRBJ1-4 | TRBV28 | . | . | CATFPGATNEKLFF
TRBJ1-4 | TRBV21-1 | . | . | CASSKTETGTNEKLFF
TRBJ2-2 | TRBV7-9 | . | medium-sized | CASSPSRLNTGELFF
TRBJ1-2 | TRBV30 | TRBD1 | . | CAWRGRGRTGGYTF
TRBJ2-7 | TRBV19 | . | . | CASSTQGRPPYEQYF
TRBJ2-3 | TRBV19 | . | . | CASSMGTVDTQYF
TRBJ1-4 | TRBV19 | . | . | CASGTTNEKLFF
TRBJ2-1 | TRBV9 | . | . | CASSVEGGILGHEQFF
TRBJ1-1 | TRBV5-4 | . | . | CASSLGVSSQGAFF
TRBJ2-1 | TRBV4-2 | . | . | CASSPARSSYNEQFF
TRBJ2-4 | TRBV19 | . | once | CASSMFGWRNIQYF
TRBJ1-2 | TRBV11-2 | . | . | CASSLGRGNYGYTF
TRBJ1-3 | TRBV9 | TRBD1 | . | CASSRQGGTGRSGNTIYF
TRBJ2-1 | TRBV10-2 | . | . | CASSKVYRDAIYNEQFF
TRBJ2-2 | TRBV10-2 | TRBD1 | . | CASIGQGAAGELFF
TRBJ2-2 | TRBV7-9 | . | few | CASSLDTYTGELFF
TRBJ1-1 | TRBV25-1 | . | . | CASSEFRGGNTEAFF
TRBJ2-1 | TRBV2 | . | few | CASSAWGYNEQFF